This record looks at one TCR beta chain sequence and its context. The data were taken from a study of blood T cell repertoires in COVID-19. Study summary: The United States, Italy and Spain provided the acute and convalescent COVID-19 samples. The analysed material was cDNA or gDNA that came from T cells, B-cell-depleted T cells, or PBMCs.

Original handling: Estimated nucleated cell counts came from reference gene primer amplification. Data came from immunoSEQ multiplex PCR; TCRdb stores just in-frame clones and leaves some out. V and J calls plus clone size are reproduced from that table; the DNA served to infer D and trimming. The repertoire includes about 120,000 clones, about four fifths of them detected once, and over 9.5% sits in the top ten. The sequenced material came from peripheral blood. The TCR originated in a human donor in a cohort sampled during active COVID-19.

CDR3 coding DNA: TGTGCCAGCAGCTTGAGAGGGGGCTATGCTGAAAAACTGTTTTTT. Protein: CASSLRGGYAEKLFF. The V call is TRBV5-5, the J call TRBJ1-4, with 7 bases that match TRBD1. The CDR3 sequence is 15 residues long. Germline V lookup: CDR1 SGHKS, CDR2 YYEKEE (reference sequence). Trimming removed 1 base from V and 7 bases from J; junction bases left unmatched: 7.